A single sample gave rise to the 31 T cell receptor beta chains below, sequenced in a study of T cells in tuberculosis. Data came from immunoSEQ multiplex PCR; TCRdb stores just in-frame clones and leaves some out. The data show some 49,000 clones, about 95% seen once. Time point defined: new active TB diagnosis, blood taken before or within 7 days of starting treatment. The sequencing here drew on PBMCs, taken at tuberculosis diagnosis. These receptors originate from an adult with tuberculosis.

V is TRBV5-6 and J is TRBJ2-1; a weak D match, TRBD2 (5 bases). The CDR3 consists of 13 residues. V was clipped by 1 base and J by 5 bases, with 7 bases between them. From germline, CDR1 is SGHDT and CDR2 YYEEEE. The CDR3 sequence is CASSLTGNNEQFF. CDR3 bases: TGTGCCAGCAGCTTGACGGGAAACAATGAGCAGTTCTTC.

The J gene is TRBJ2-7, the V gene TRBV6-1; TRBD2 matches 11 bases. CDR1 is MNHNS and CDR2 is SASEGT in the germline V gene. V lost 4 bases to trimming and J lost 0 bases; unmatched junction nucleotides: 2. The CDR3 covers 15 residues. CDR3 sequence: CASSATSGSSYEQYF. CDR3 sequence (DNA): TGTGCCAGCAGTGCAACTAGCGGGAGCTCCTACGAGCAGTACTTC.

This clone was found once. The rearrangement uses TRBV15 and TRBJ1-4; D might be TRBD1 (5 bases). The germline CDR1 and CDR2 sequences are LNHNV and YYDKDF (reference sequence). This CDR3 region has 15 residues. Between the trimmed V and J ends, which lost 3 bases and 5 bases, there was a span of 13 bases. The CDR3 nucleotides read TGTGCCACCAGCAGGAGAGACAGAACCAATGAAAAACTGTTTTTT. This gives the protein CATSRRDRTNEKLFF.

In DNA, the CDR3 is TGCGCCAGCAGCTTGGAGTTAACAGGGTGGGACGAGCAGTACTTC. Translated: CASSLELTGWDEQYF. The J gene is TRBJ2-7, the V gene TRBV5-1, with D possibly TRBD1 on 6 matching bases. The CDR3 is 15 amino acids. Germline V CDR1 and CDR2: SGHRS, YFSETQ. With 0 bases removed from V and 5 bases from J, the gap between germline ends came to 15 bases.

The chain joins TRBV7-9 to TRBJ1-1; D not certain. This CDR3 comprises 13 residues. Germline lookup yields CDR1 SEHNR and CDR2 FQNEAQ (reference sequence). V was clipped by 3 bases and J by 1 base, with 6 bases between them. CDR3 bases: TGTGCCAGCAGCTTCCCCCAGAACACTGAAGCTTTCTTT. It encodes CASSFPQNTEAFF.

This clone was seen a single time. Here the CDR3 reads CASSSKASGSYEQYF. The CDR3 bases are TGTGCCAGCAGCTCTAAGGCTAGCGGGAGCTACGAGCAGTACTTC. V is TRBV6-5 and J is TRBJ2-7; TRBD2 aligns across 10 bases. V gave up 6 bases and J gave up 3 bases; unmatched junction bases: 8. Germline CDR1 and CDR2: MNHEY and SVGAGI. CDR3 length: 15 amino acids.

V gene TRBV29-1 combines with J gene TRBJ2-2; 10 nucleotides line up with TRBD1. This CDR3 comprises 13 residues. Germline-derived CDR1 and CDR2 are SQVTM and ANQGSEA. The V and J ends lost 4 bases and 7 bases, in that order; junction bases with no gene match: 3. The CDR3 loop is CSVVTGGFGELFF. DNA for the CDR3: TGCAGCGTTGTGACAGGGGGCTTCGGGGAGCTGTTTTTT.

This rearrangement joins TRBV6-1 to TRBJ2-7, with D possibly being TRBD1 (6 bases). The germline gives CDR1 MNHNS, CDR2 SASEGT. Deletions cut 4 bases from V and 1 base from J, with 11 bases between. The CDR3 covers 14 residues. The CDR3 nucleotides read TGTGCCAGCAGTGTGGACAGCTATTCCTACGAGCAGTACTTC. The encoded protein is CASSVDSYSYEQYF.

The rearrangement uses TRBV5-1 and TRBJ2-5, with 12 positions matching TRBD2. The CDR3 totals 15 residues. Per the germline V gene, CDR1 is SGHRS and CDR2 is YFSETQ. Trimming at V came to 3 bases and at J to 3 bases, leaving 3 bases not matched to a gene. The CDR3 bases are TGCGCCAGCAGCTATTCTAGCGGGAGGGAAGAGACCCAGTACTTC. Its protein is CASSYSSGREETQYF.

This clone was observed a few times. The chain links TRBV6-1 to TRBJ2-7; 8 bases are shared with TRBD2. Germline V gives CDR1 MNHNS, CDR2 SASEGT. Trimming removed 2 bases from V and 4 bases from J; junction bases left unmatched: 10. The CDR3 runs to 16 residues. The CDR3 region is CASSERGSGSTYEQYF. CDR3 DNA: TGTGCCAGCAGTGAACGGGGAAGCGGGAGTACGTACGAGCAGTACTTC.

The rearrangement uses TRBV2 and TRBJ1-2, with TRBD1 matching 8 bases. Trimming removed 1 base from V and 2 bases from J; junction bases left unmatched: 0. The CDR3 loop spans 14 amino acids. The germline V gene encodes CDR1 SNHLY and CDR2 FYNNEI. This CDR3 is CASSEDRGNYGYTF. CDR3 nucleotide sequence: TGTGCCAGCAGTGAAGACAGGGGGAACTATGGCTACACCTTC.

The chain carries TRBV7-2 and TRBJ2-1, with TRBD2 identical over 7 bases. V was pared by 5 bases and J by 0 bases, with 10 bases of the junction left unmatched. Germline CDR1 is SGHTA and CDR2 is FQGNSA. CDR3 length equals 17 residues. The CDR3 DNA is TGTGCCAGCAGCCCTAATAAACTAGCGAGCTCCTACAATGAGCAGTTCTTC. Its protein product is CASSPNKLASSYNEQFF.

V and J are TRBV7-3 and TRBJ2-5; a weak D match, TRBD2 (6 bases). CDR3 size: 16 residues. CDR1 SGHTA and CDR2 FQGTGA come from the germline V gene. Trimming pared 2 bases from V and 2 bases from J, leaving 15 bases between. CDR3 sequence reads: CASSLPTGRIQETQYF. The DNA for the CDR3 is TGTGCCAGCAGCTTACCCACTGGGAGGATACAAGAGACCCAGTACTTC. Variable domain in full (rest from reference TRBV7-3 and TRBJ2-5): GAGVSQTPSNKVTEKGKYVELRCDPISGHTALYWYRQSLGQGPEFLIYFQGTGAADDSGLPNDRFFAVRPEGSVSTLKIQRTERGDSAVYLCASSLPTGRIQETQYFGPGTRLLVL.

The J gene is TRBJ1-4, the V gene TRBV2; 9 nucleotides line up with TRBD1. Germline CDR1 SNHLY, CDR2 FYNNEI. After removal of 6 bases from V and 7 bases from J, the junction contained 3 bases not matched to a gene. The CDR3 consists of 13 residues. The chain's CDR3 is CASRGQGREKLFF. The CDR3 nucleotides read TGTGCCAGCAGGGGACAGGGACGTGAAAAACTGTTTTTT.

V gene TRBV2 combines with J gene TRBJ2-7; TRBD2 matches 14 bases. The V gene end was trimmed by 8 bases and the J gene end by 3 bases; junction bases not matched to a gene: 15. This CDR3 contains 18 residues. Germline CDR1 SNHLY, CDR2 FYNNEI. In DNA, the CDR3 is TGTGCCAGCGGCGACCGCACCCGTGGGACTAGCGGGAGCTACGAGCAGTACTTC. Encoded protein: CASGDRTRGTSGSYEQYF.

V usage is TRBV18 and J usage is TRBJ2-1; 9 bases align to TRBD2. The germline V gene encodes CDR1 KGHSH and CDR2 LQKENI. This CDR3 spans 18 amino acids. The trim removed 3 bases at V and 7 bases at J, leaving 16 bases unmatched. The DNA for the CDR3 is TGTGCCAGCTCACCGATAGCGGGAGTTGGGGACCTAAGGAATGAGCAGTTCTTC. Translating it yields CASSPIAGVGDLRNEQFF.

The V call is TRBV5-4, the J call TRBJ1-1; D is possibly TRBD1 (5 bases). Trimming left V 0 bases short and J 1 base short, with 13 bases between. This CDR3 is 16 amino acids long. Germline CDR1 is SGHNT and CDR2 is YYREEE (reference sequence). CDR3 DNA: TGTGCCAGCAGCTTGGCGTGGGACTGGGCGAACACTGAAGCTTTCTTT. It codes for CASSLAWDWANTEAFF.

The chain combines TRBV14 with TRBJ2-2; 14 nucleotides match TRBD2. The CDR3 covers 19 residues. CDR1 and CDR2 (germline): SGHDN, FVKESK. Trimming took 3 bases from V and 3 from J; bases not matched to a gene: 9. The CDR3 DNA reads TGTGCCAGCAGCCACGTTAACGGGACTAGCGGGAGACACACCGGGGAGCTGTTTTTT. Translation: CASSHVNGTSGRHTGELFF.

V usage is TRBV21-1 and J usage is TRBJ2-5; the table gives TRBD2 as D, unverified against the DNA. TRBV21-1 is annotated as a pseudogene. The length of the CDR3 is 17 residues. The CDR3 spells CASSPNRLAGGQETQYF. The CDR3 DNA reads as TGTGCCAGCAGCCCAAACCGGCTAGCGGGCGGCCAAGAGACCCAGTACTTC.

The chain is built from TRBV12-5 and TRBJ2-1; the match to TRBD2 covers 9 bases. CDR1 and CDR2 from the germline V gene are LGHNT and FRNRAP. V gave up 1 base and J gave up 5 bases; unmatched junction bases: 3. The CDR3 runs to 15 residues. CDR3 region: CASGLGLAADNEQFF. The DNA for the CDR3 is TGTGCTAGTGGTTTGGGACTAGCGGCCGACAATGAGCAGTTCTTC.

The chain recombines TRBV30 with TRBJ2-5; 7 nucleotides agree with TRBD2. Germline trimming cut 0 bases from V and 3 bases from J; bases unmatched to any gene: 4. Per the germline V gene, CDR1 is GTSNPN and CDR2 is SVGIG (reference sequence). The CDR3 has 14 residues. The CDR3 bases are TGTGCCTGGAGTGTACCGGGGGGAGAAGAGACCCAGTACTTC. This sequence encodes CAWSVPGGEETQYF.

The chain joins TRBV10-3 to TRBJ2-1, with 12 positions matching TRBD2. Germline V lookup: CDR1 ENHRY, CDR2 SYGVKD. This CDR3 region has 16 residues. V trimming: 2 bases; J trimming: 9 bases; junction bases outside the gene matches: 8. CDR3 loop: CAISEASSGRAGEQFF. The CDR3 DNA follows: TGTGCCATCAGTGAGGCTTCTAGCGGGAGGGCCGGTGAGCAGTTCTTC.

This clone was observed a handful of times. This chain uses TRBV7-2 with TRBJ2-5; the match to TRBD2 covers 9 bases. Germline values: CDR1 SGHTA, CDR2 FQGNSA. This CDR3 is built from 15 residues. V was pared by 4 bases and J by 5 bases, with 8 bases of the junction left unmatched. The CDR3 spells CASSSEREALETQYF. DNA of the CDR3: TGTGCCAGCAGCTCAGAGCGGGAGGCCCTGGAGACCCAGTACTTC. The full variable domain, rest sourced from reference TRBV7-2 and TRBJ2-5, is GAGVSQSPSNKVTEKGKDVELRCDPISGHTALYWYRQSLGQGLEFLIYFQGNSAPDKSGLPSDRFSAERTGGSVSTLTIQRTQQEDSAVYLCASSSEREALETQYFGPGTRLLVL.

The chain uses TRBV25-1 and TRBJ2-7; 7 bases agree with TRBD1. Germline CDR1 MGHDK, CDR2 SYGVNS. J lost 4 bases, V lost 5 bases, and 11 bases had no gene match. The CDR3 has 15 residues. CDR3 in DNA: TGTGCCAGCAGTTCCTACCAGGGGGTAGGGTACGAGCAGTACTTC. Protein: CASSSYQGVGYEQYF.

The chain carries TRBV30 and TRBJ1-2; D remains unclear. The length of the CDR3 is 13 residues. V lost 4 bases and J lost 4, with 13 bases in between. Per the germline V gene, CDR1 is GTSNPN and CDR2 is SVGIG (reference sequence). The CDR3 region has the DNA TGTGCCTGGATGAACAGTGAGGGCTATGGCTACACCTTC. It codes for CAWMNSEGYGYTF.

The V call is TRBV27, the J call TRBJ1-1, with 7 bases identical to TRBD1. The V gene end was trimmed by 4 bases and the J gene end by 8 bases; junction bases not matched to a gene: 7. Germline V gives CDR1 MNHEY, CDR2 SMNVEV (reference sequence). The CDR3 contains 13 residues. The CDR3 reads CASSSLDRLEAFF. The CDR3 nucleotides are TGTGCCAGCAGTTCCCTGGACAGGCTGGAAGCTTTCTTT.

V is TRBV30 and J is TRBJ1-6, with 11 bases lining up with TRBD1. Germline V gene sequence: CDR1 GTSNPN, CDR2 SVGIG (reference sequence). The length of the CDR3 is 13 residues. V shed 5 bases and J 7 bases; nucleotides not matched to a gene: 1. This CDR3 is CAWGDRGNSPLHF. As DNA, the CDR3 is TGTGCCTGGGGGGACAGGGGGAATTCACCCCTCCACTTT.

The chain employs TRBV5-8 and TRBJ1-1; 7 positions match TRBD1. This CDR3 has 15 amino acids. Germline V gene data show CDR1 as SGHTS and CDR2 as YDEGEE. The V gene end was trimmed by 0 bases and the J gene end by 1 base; junction bases not matched to a gene: 3. The CDR3 is CASSLGDRPNTEAFF. The CDR3 DNA is TGTGCCAGCAGCTTGGGGGACAGACCGAACACTGAAGCTTTCTTT.

The genes are TRBV30 and TRBJ1-2, with TRBD1 matching over 8 bases. The V and J ends lost 1 base and 5 bases, in that order; junction bases with no gene match: 3. This CDR3 has 13 amino acids. Per germline, CDR1 GTSNPN and CDR2 SVGIG (reference sequence). Here the CDR3 DNA reads TGTGCCTGGAGTGCCGGGACAGGATATGGCTACACCTTC. It yields the protein CAWSAGTGYGYTF.

The chain uses TRBV6-6 and TRBJ2-3; possible D gene TRBD1, 6 bases. Germline CDR1 is MNHNY and CDR2 is SVGAGI (reference sequence). This CDR3 has 12 amino acids. V was clipped by 6 bases and J by 6 bases, with 10 bases between them. This CDR3 reads CASSLGGDTQYF. CDR3 DNA sequence: TGTGCCAGCAGCCTAGGGGGTGATACGCAGTATTTT.

The chain uses TRBV30 and TRBJ1-1; 7 nucleotides agree with TRBD1. J was trimmed by 4 bases and V by 2 bases; bases with no gene match: 1. This CDR3 comprises 12 residues. Germline assignment: CDR1 GTSNPN and CDR2 SVGIG (reference sequence). CDR3 in amino acids: CAWSSGGTEAFF. The CDR3 DNA follows: TGTGCCTGGAGTTCAGGGGGCACTGAAGCTTTCTTT.